The 18 T cell receptor beta chains in this list originate from one sample, sequenced in a study of cytomegalovirus exposure and HLA in healthy donors. The PCR employed 60 Vbeta primers together with 13 Jbeta primers. Produced via immunoSEQ multiplex PCR; TCRdb's table is partial and in-frame only. This sample has over 150,000 clones, with over 70% found just once. The specimen sequenced was PBMCs. The origin of the receptors is a man aged 30 to 45 in good health and CMV-seronegative.

The CDR3 is CATTGTGGKLFF. As DNA, the CDR3 is TGTGCCACTACCGGGACGGGGGGAAAACTGTTTTTT. The chain couples TRBV6-5 to TRBJ1-4; D is possibly TRBD1 (5 bases). V lost 10 bases and J 10 bases, leaving 16 bases between the germline ends. Germline lookup yields CDR1 MNHEY and CDR2 SVGAGI. This CDR3 spans 12 amino acids.

The chain recombines TRBV5-1 with TRBJ2-7, with TRBD2 matching over 8 bases. Germline-derived CDR1 and CDR2 are SGHRS and YFSETQ. The J segment lost 5 bases and the V segment lost 4 bases, leaving 14 bases of the junction unmatched. This CDR3 contains 16 residues. The DNA of the CDR3 is TGCGCCAGCAGCCCCGAACCGGGACTAGTGGGCCACGAGCAGTACTTC. Translation gives CASSPEPGLVGHEQYF. Based on the CDR3 plus reference TRBV5-1 and TRBJ2-7, the full variable domain is KAGVTQTPRYLIKTRGQQVTLSCSPISGHRSVSWYQQTPGQGLQFLFEYFSETQRNKGNFPGRFSGRQFSNSRSEMNVSTLELGDSALYLCASSPEPGLVGHEQYFGPGTRLTVT.

V and J are TRBV13 and TRBJ1-5; TRBD1 is a possible D gene (5 bases). There are 15 residues in the CDR3. V was pared by 6 bases and J by 1 base, with 13 bases between. Germline-derived CDR1 and CDR2 are PRHDT and FYEKMQ (reference sequence). The CDR3, as DNA: TGTGCCAGCAGTTACAGGAAGGGAAGCAATCAGCCCCAGCATTTT. Translation: CASSYRKGSNQPQHF.

Notes on this clone: One end of the junction is discordant with germline, which a read error may explain. Other DNA sequences in this specimen translate into the identical CDR3. The chain recombines TRBV29-1 with TRBJ1-1, with D perhaps TRBD1 (5 bases). In germline, CDR1 is SQVTM, CDR2 ANQGSEA. The CDR3 runs 13 residues. The CDR3 spells CSVRPGGNTEAFF. In nucleotides, the CDR3 is TGCAGCGTGCGCCCCGGGGGGAACACTGAAGCCTTCTTT. The full variable domain, its missing parts supplied by reference TRBV29-1 and TRBJ1-1, is SAVISQKPSRDICQRGTSLTIQCQVDSQVTMMFWYRQQPGQSLTLIATANQGSEATYESGFVIDKFPISRPNLTFSTLTVSNMSPEDSSIYLCSVRPGGNTEAFFGQGTRLTVV.

This chain joins TRBV11-2 and TRBJ2-5; TRBD2 agrees at 15 bases. With 5 bases clipped from V and 5 bases from J, the junction kept 6 bases outside the gene matches. The CDR3 covers 16 residues. Germline V gene sequence: CDR1 SGHAT, CDR2 FQNNGV. CDR3 DNA sequence: TGTGCCAGCAGCCCGGGACTAGCGGGAGGTAGTGAGACCCAGTACTTC. Protein: CASSPGLAGGSETQYF. The full variable domain, in which reference TRBV11-2 and TRBJ2-5 provide the parts outside the CDR3, is EAGVAQSPRYKIIEKRQSVAFWCNPISGHATLYWYQQILGQGPKLLIQFQNNGVVDDSQLPKDRFSAERLKGVDSTLKIQPAKLEDSAVYLCASSPGLAGGSETQYFGPGTRLLVL.

This chain uses TRBV10-3 with TRBJ2-7; D may be TRBD2 (6 bases). V lost 10 bases, J lost 3 bases, and 16 bases lay in between. CDR3 length: 13 amino acids. Germline CDR1 is ENHRY and CDR2 is SYGVKD. CDR3 in DNA: TGTGCCACCTACCAGTTGGGGGGCTACGAGCAGTACTTC. Residues: CATYQLGGYEQYF.

Comments on this clone: The sample carries other DNA sequences with the same CDR3. CDR3 protein: CSVTGQGRPGQYF. CDR3 DNA sequence: TGCAGCGTTACCGGACAGGGGCGCCCTGGGCAGTACTTC. The V gene is TRBV29-1, the J gene TRBJ2-7, with 9 bases that match TRBD1. V lost 5 bases, J lost 9 bases, and 11 bases stayed unmatched. The CDR3 sequence is 13 residues long. CDR1 is SQVTM and CDR2 is ANQGSEA in the germline V gene.

This clone was seen a single time. The rearrangement joins TRBV18 to TRBJ2-2; perhaps TRBD1 as D (5 bases). V shed 4 bases and J shed 6 bases, with 15 bases lying between them. There are 15 residues in the CDR3. Germline V CDR1 and CDR2: KGHSH, LQKENI. In DNA, the CDR3 is TGTGCCAGCTCACTTGGGCAGGGCACACCCGGGGAGCTGTTTTTT. This translates into CASSLGQGTPGELFF.

This chain links TRBV7-9 with TRBJ1-1, with TRBD1 matching 8 bases. The germline gives CDR1 SEHNR, CDR2 FQNEAQ (reference sequence). There are 15 residues in the CDR3. J was trimmed by 0 bases and V by 2 bases; bases with no gene match: 2. CDR3 region: CASSLRQGMNTEAFF. The DNA of the CDR3 is TGTGCCAGCAGCTTACGACAGGGGATGAACACTGAAGCTTTCTTT. The variable domain in full, with the rest retrieved from reference TRBV7-9 and TRBJ1-1, is DTGVSQNPRHKITKRGQNVTFRCDPISEHNRLYWYRQTLGQGPEFLTYFQNEAQLEKSRLLSDRFSAERPKGSFSTLEIQRTEQGDSAMYLCASSLRQGMNTEAFFGQGTRLTVV.

In its sample, this clone was seen once. The chain couples TRBV5-4 to TRBJ2-3; D is perhaps TRBD1 (5 bases). Germline V CDR1 and CDR2: SGHNT, YYREEE (reference sequence). The germline V and J ends were trimmed by 4 bases and 1 base, with 19 bases remaining between them. CDR3 size: 17 residues. DNA for the CDR3: TGTGCCAGCAGCGACCTCTCTGTGGGGCTGGGCACAGATACGCAGTATTTT. It codes for CASSDLSVGLGTDTQYF.

This chain joins TRBV5-1 and TRBJ2-2, with 10 bases matching TRBD2. The germline V gene has CDR1 SGHRS and CDR2 YFSETQ. After removal of 5 bases from V and 0 bases from J, the junction contained 7 bases not matched to a gene. The CDR3 has 17 residues. CDR3 coding DNA: TGCGCCAGCAGGTTAGCTAGCGGGAGCCCGAACACCGGGGAGCTGTTTTTT. Translating it yields CASRLASGSPNTGELFF.

J is TRBJ2-3 and V is TRBV7-3, with 8 bases that match TRBD2. V shed 8 bases, J shed 2 bases, and the junction held 15 bases outside the gene matches. This CDR3 region has 17 residues. Looked up from germline, CDR1 is SGHTA and CDR2 is FQGTGA. CDR3 sequence (DNA): TGTGCCAGCGGGGGACTAGACTTCTTTAGGCTCACAGATACGCAGTATTTT. Translating it yields CASGGLDFFRLTDTQYF.

In its sample, this clone was seen once. J is TRBJ1-5 and V is TRBV30; a weak D match, TRBD1 (6 bases). Trimming pared 0 bases from V and 0 bases from J, leaving 18 bases between. Germline values: CDR1 GTSNPN, CDR2 SVGIG (reference sequence). The CDR3 is 18 residues long. The CDR3 reads CAWSVGGPGRFSNQPQHF. The CDR3 DNA is TGTGCCTGGAGTGTAGGGGGACCGGGCCGCTTTAGCAATCAGCCCCAGCATTTT. Variable domain in full (rest from reference TRBV30 and TRBJ1-5): SQTIHQWPATLVQPVGSPLSLECTVEGTSNPNLYWYRQAAGRGLQLLFYSVGIGQISSEVPQNLSASRPQDRQFILSSKKLLLSDSGFYLCAWSVGGPGRFSNQPQHFGDGTRLSIL.

V and J are TRBV4-1 and TRBJ2-7, with 13 bases fitting TRBD2. CDR1 and CDR2 from the germline V gene are MGHRA and YSYEKL. The CDR3 extends over 17 amino acids. V shed 0 bases and J 1 base; nucleotides not matched to a gene: 3. CDR3 loop: CASSQDGLAGVSYEQYF. The CDR3 bases are TGCGCCAGCAGCCAAGATGGACTAGCGGGAGTTTCCTACGAGCAGTACTTC.

J is TRBJ1-1 and V is TRBV5-1, with D uncertain. There are 15 residues in the CDR3. In germline, CDR1 is SGHRS, CDR2 YFSETQ. The V gene lost 0 bases and the J gene lost 0 bases, with 9 bases spanning the gap. CDR3 residues: CASSLVAAMNTEAFF. CDR3 in DNA: TGCGCCAGCAGCTTGGTGGCGGCCATGAACACTGAAGCTTTCTTT.

The chain carries TRBV2 and TRBJ1-4; 7 nucleotides line up with TRBD1. The germline gives CDR1 SNHLY, CDR2 FYNNEI. The J segment lost 13 bases and the V segment lost 3 bases, leaving 14 bases of the junction unmatched. This CDR3 has 15 amino acids. The CDR3 is CASSETGTAIQGLFF. The DNA for the CDR3 is TGTGCCAGCAGTGAGACCGGGACAGCGATACAGGGACTGTTTTTT. Full variable domain (missing parts from reference TRBV2 and TRBJ1-4): EPEVTQTPSHQVTQMGQEVILRCVPISNHLYFYWYRQILGQKVEFLVSFYNNEISEKSEIFDDQFSVERPDGSNFTLKIRSTKLEDSAMYFCASSETGTAIQGLFFGSGTQLSVL.

The chain employs TRBV4-1 and TRBJ1-1, with 7 bases matching TRBD1. V lost 1 base and J lost 2; bases outside the gene matches: 1. Germline assignment: CDR1 MGHRA and CDR2 YSYEKL. The CDR3 is 14 amino acids. CDR3 in DNA: TGCGCCAGCAGCCAAGGGGACAGAAACACTGAAGCTTTCTTT. This encodes CASSQGDRNTEAFF.

This clone was observed once. The chain links TRBV9 to TRBJ2-2; 10 bases map to TRBD2. The CDR3 runs 16 residues. The junction had 7 bases not matched to a gene; V was cut back by 4 bases and J by 4 bases. Germline assignment: CDR1 SGDLS and CDR2 YYNGEE. The CDR3 is CASSTSGRARTGELFF. The DNA for the CDR3 is TGTGCCAGCAGCACCAGCGGGAGGGCCCGCACCGGGGAGCTGTTTTTT.